Sequencing of this TCR beta chain was carried out in a study of human T cells and chemical hapten exposure. Whole-study context: The study lasted 20 to 25 weeks, and patients were dosed weekly with diphenylcyclopropenone on the scalp throughout.

TCRdb passed the RACE reads through MiXCR, listing each CDR3 protein once. The sample holds about 70,000 distinct CDR3 sequences; 7.5% to 9.5% are singletons and the top ten take around 3.6%. Trimming pared 1 base from V and 0 bases from J, leaving 9 bases between. There are 15 residues in the CDR3. Germline CDR1 is LNHDA and CDR2 is SQIVND (reference sequence). This clonotype was seen at least ten times. Time point defined: patch test 2, 6 weeks after DPC sensitization. Stated treatment: therapeutic diphenylcyclopropenone sensitization with weekly scalp DPC. This receptor was taken from a woman aged 50 to 65 with alopecia areata. Some clones in this sample may be carry-over from other donors' samples. Material: whole blood, obtained in connection with sensitization to the hapten diphenylcyclopropenone (DPC). The chain recombines TRBV19 with TRBJ1-1; D remains unclear. CDR3 sequence: CASSIAGGMNTEAFF. The CDR3 DNA is TGTGCCAGTAGTATAGCGGGCGGCATGAACACTGAAGCTTTCTTT. Together with reference TRBV19 and TRBJ1-1, the CDR3 gives the full variable domain: DGGITQSPKYLFRKEGQNVTLSCEQNLNHDAMYWYRQDPGQGLRLIYYSQIVNDFQKGDIAEGYSVSREKKESFPLTVTSAQKNPTAFYLCASSIAGGMNTEAFFGQGTRLTVV.